Shown below are 32 T cell receptor beta chains from a single sample sequenced in a study of shared T cell receptors in the human thymus. Data came from immunoSEQ multiplex PCR; TCRdb stores just in-frame clones and leaves some out. Of over 450,000 clones detected, about 80% appear once; the ten largest clones hold 0.013%. Another study also made use of these data, one on human thymus T cells.

The sample consisted of thymocytes. The receptors derive from a boy younger than two with a congenital heart defect.

The CDR3 DNA reads TGTGCCAGCAGTTTATGCAGAGGGACGGGAGCCTACAATGAGCAGTTCTTC. Its translation: CASSLCRGTGAYNEQFF. The chain is built from TRBV28 and TRBJ2-1; D possibly corresponds to TRBD2 (6 bases). Trimming took 0 bases from V and 2 from J, leaving 14 bases between them. From germline, CDR1 is MDHEN and CDR2 SYDVKM. The CDR3 is made up of 17 amino acids.

The chain joins TRBV4-2 to TRBJ1-2; 8 nucleotides match TRBD1. The CDR3 has 15 amino acids. Germline V lookup: CDR1 LGHNA, CDR2 YNFKEQ. After removal of 1 base from V and 8 bases from J, the junction contained 9 bases not matched to a gene. The CDR3 spells CASSQAPGGAKGYTF. The CDR3 region has the DNA TGTGCCAGCAGCCAAGCCCCAGGGGGCGCAAAAGGCTACACCTTC.

The V call is TRBV25-1, the J call TRBJ2-7; 15 nucleotides line up with TRBD2. V was clipped by 8 bases and J by 3 bases; unmatched bases: 11. This CDR3 has 17 amino acids. Germline-derived CDR1 and CDR2 are MGHDK and SYGVNS. The CDR3 nucleotides are TGTGCCAGCGCCCCGAGGACTAGCGGGAGGGGGTTCTACGAGCAGTACTTC. Translation gives CASAPRTSGRGFYEQYF.

J is TRBJ1-2 and V is TRBV4-1; a possible D gene is TRBD1 (6 bases). CDR1 and CDR2 (germline): MGHRA, YSYEKL. This CDR3 is built from 13 residues. Trimming shortened V by 4 bases and J by 8 bases, and 14 bases separated the two germline ends. The CDR3 protein is CASSPDSVDGYTF. DNA of the CDR3: TGCGCCAGCAGCCCGGACAGTGTTGACGGCTACACCTTC.

The chain links TRBV19 to TRBJ1-5; D is perhaps TRBD1 (5 bases). With 4 bases removed from V and 1 base from J, the gap between germline ends came to 14 bases. This CDR3 has 16 residues. Germline V gives CDR1 LNHDA, CDR2 SQIVND (reference sequence). CDR3 nucleotide sequence: TGTGCCAGTAGTAAGAGGGGAGGTGGAAGCAATCAGCCCCAGCATTTT. This encodes CASSKRGGGSNQPQHF.

This chain connects TRBV19 to TRBJ2-1; 12 bases map to TRBD2. V lost 10 bases to trimming and J lost 7 bases; unmatched junction nucleotides: 11. Germline lookup yields CDR1 LNHDA and CDR2 SQIVND (reference sequence). The CDR3 has 15 residues. CDR3 sequence (DNA): TGTGCCACCAAAGACGGACTAGCGGGAAAGAATGAGCAGTTCTTC. Encoded protein: CATKDGLAGKNEQFF.

The CDR3, as DNA: TGTGCCAGTAGTGCCAGGAACTATGGCTACACCTTC. Amino acid sequence: CASSARNYGYTF. The rearrangement links TRBV19 to TRBJ1-2; no reliable D call. Germline CDR1 reads LNHDA; CDR2 reads SQIVND (reference sequence). The CDR3 loop spans 12 amino acids. The V gene lost 5 bases and the J gene lost 2 bases, with 6 bases spanning the gap.

The V call is TRBV10-2, the J call TRBJ1-4; the D is unclear. The V and J ends lost 7 bases and 4 bases respectively, with 13 bases between them. Germline values: CDR1 WSHSY, CDR2 SAAADI. CDR3 length: 14 residues. The CDR3 DNA follows: TGCGCCAGCACTTCGGACGGGATTAATGAAAAACTGTTTTTT. This codes for CASTSDGINEKLFF.

This chain joins TRBV6-4 and TRBJ2-1; TRBD2 agrees at 7 bases. Losses at the gene ends were 4 bases for V and 0 bases for J; bases not matched to a gene: 3. The CDR3 is 15 residues long. Germline loops: CDR1 MRHNA, CDR2 SNTAGT. Here the CDR3 DNA reads TGTGCCAGCAGTGTCGGGACTAACTCCTACAATGAGCAGTTCTTC. Translated: CASSVGTNSYNEQFF.

The chain employs TRBV5-4 and TRBJ2-3, with 8 bases fitting TRBD2. Germline V gives CDR1 SGHNT, CDR2 YYREEE (reference sequence). J was trimmed by 4 bases and V by 0 bases; bases with no gene match: 4. The CDR3 has 15 residues. The CDR3 protein is CASSLEASGSDTQYF. For the CDR3, the DNA is TGTGCCAGCAGCTTGGAGGCTAGCGGGTCAGATACGCAGTATTTT.

V gene TRBV23-1 combines with J gene TRBJ1-4, with 8 bases identical to TRBD1. TRBV23-1 is designated an ORF whose function remains uncertain. The CDR3 has 17 residues. The V and J ends lost 3 bases and 8 bases, in that order; junction bases with no gene match: 14. CDR3 nucleotides: TGCGCCAGCAGTCAGCCGAAACGGACAGGGTACTCCGAAAAACTGTTTTTT. Translated, it gives CASSQPKRTGYSEKLFF.

The count of this clone is one. The chain joins TRBV7-2 to TRBJ2-3; D perhaps matches TRBD2 (6 bases). CDR1 is SGHTA and CDR2 is FQGNSA in the germline V gene. The CDR3 has 15 residues. The V end lost 8 bases, the J end lost 4 bases, and 19 bases lay between the germline ends. Here the CDR3 reads CASQSRGGGADTQYF. The CDR3 DNA follows: TGTGCCAGCCAGTCTCGGGGAGGCGGGGCAGATACGCAGTATTTT.

The CDR3 bases are TGCGCCAGCAGTGAGTCAGGGGGCCAAGAGACCCAGTACTTC. Its protein is CASSESGGQETQYF. The genes are TRBV10-2 and TRBJ2-5; TRBD1 is a possible D gene (6 bases). Germline V gene data show CDR1 as WSHSY and CDR2 as SAAADI. V was shortened by 0 bases and J by 1 base, with 6 bases between the two germline ends. The CDR3 spans 14 residues.

The chain carries TRBV5-1 and TRBJ2-2; TRBD1 matches 9 bases. CDR3 length: 14 residues. V shed 7 bases, J shed 5 bases, and the junction held 6 bases outside the gene matches. The germline CDR1 and CDR2 sequences are SGHRS and YFSETQ. CDR3 in amino acids: CASGDRVETGELFF. The CDR3 nucleotides read TGCGCCAGCGGGGACAGGGTGGAAACCGGGGAGCTGTTTTTT.

The chain is built from TRBV2 and TRBJ1-5, with 7 bases aligning to TRBD1. The V segment lost 7 bases and the J segment 4 bases; nucleotides outside the gene matches: 4. Germline loops: CDR1 SNHLY, CDR2 FYNNEI. The CDR3 consists of 13 residues. CDR3 in amino acids: CASTPDRNQPQHF. The CDR3 coding sequence is TGTGCCAGCACCCCGGACAGGAATCAGCCCCAGCATTTT.

V is TRBV6-1 and J is TRBJ1-2; 10 nucleotides agree with TRBD1. Germline V gives CDR1 MNHNS, CDR2 SASEGT. After removal of 4 bases from V and 8 bases from J, the junction contained 1 base not matched to a gene. CDR3 length: 12 residues. The CDR3 protein is CASSGTGGGYTF. Written as DNA, the CDR3 is TGTGCCAGCAGTGGGACAGGGGGAGGCTACACCTTC.

Notes on this clone: Germline and junction disagree at one end, which may indicate a read error. The chain recombines TRBV27 with TRBJ1-2, with a tentative D call TRBD1 (6 bases). The CDR3 sequence is 13 residues long. Germline V gene data show CDR1 as MNHEY and CDR2 as SMNVEV (reference sequence). The DNA of the CDR3 is TGTGCCAGCGGTTTAGGGGGGAACTATGGCTACACCTTC. Its translation: CASGLGGNYGYTF.

The chain links TRBV9 to TRBJ2-1, with D possibly TRBD2 on 5 matching bases. Trimming pared 4 bases from V and 0 bases from J, leaving 14 bases between. Germline assignment: CDR1 SGDLS and CDR2 YYNGEE. The CDR3 length is 16 residues. The CDR3 region has the DNA TGTGCCAGCAGCCCAACAGAGGGAGTCTCCTACAATGAGCAGTTCTTC. As protein: CASSPTEGVSYNEQFF. Combining the CDR3 with reference TRBV9 and TRBJ2-1 gives the whole variable domain DSGVTQTPKHLITATGQRVTLRCSPRSGDLSVYWYQQSLDQGLQFLIQYYNGEERAKGNILERFSAQQFPDLHSELNLSSLELGDSALYFCASSPTEGVSYNEQFFGPGTRLTVL.

In DNA form, the CDR3 reads TGTGCCAGCAGTGCCCCGCTGGAGCGGGAGCGATACAATGAGCAGTTCTTC. Translated, it gives CASSAPLERERYNEQFF. V gene TRBV6-1 combines with J gene TRBJ2-1, with 8 bases matching TRBD2. The CDR3 totals 17 residues. CDR1 and CDR2 (germline): MNHNS, SASEGT. Trimming cost V 4 bases and J 4 bases; bases outside gene matches: 12.

The chain joins TRBV4-1 to TRBJ2-1, with 7 bases aligning to TRBD2. Germline V gene lookup returns CDR1 MGHRA and CDR2 YSYEKL. V trimming: 2 bases; J trimming: 5 bases; junction bases outside the gene matches: 12. CDR3 length equals 17 residues. CDR3 sequence: CASSQSSSGILHNEQFF. DNA for the CDR3: TGCGCCAGCAGCCAATCCTCAAGCGGGATACTCCACAATGAGCAGTTCTTC.

The chain joins TRBV28 to TRBJ2-5; 8 nucleotides line up with TRBD1. Judging by the DNA end, TRBJ2-7 fits better; the J call may be wrong. Germline loops: CDR1 MDHEN, CDR2 SYDVKM. The CDR3 has 12 amino acids. For the CDR3, the DNA is TGTGCCAGCAGAAGACAGGGGACCGAGCAGTACTTC. Translated, it gives CASRRQGTEQYF.

The genes are TRBV19 and TRBJ1-2; TRBD1 aligns across 8 bases. Trimming cost V 6 bases and J 4 bases; bases outside gene matches: 10. Germline CDR1 is LNHDA and CDR2 is SQIVND (reference sequence). The CDR3 consists of 15 residues. The CDR3 protein is CASRKGQVSTYGYTF. CDR3 sequence (DNA): TGTGCCAGTAGGAAGGGACAGGTCTCTACCTATGGCTACACCTTC.

The gene calls are TRBV5-1 and TRBJ2-7, with D possibly being TRBD1 (6 bases). With 1 base removed from V and 7 bases from J, the gap between germline ends came to 21 bases. The CDR3 extends over 16 amino acids. CDR1 and CDR2 from the germline V gene are SGHRS and YFSETQ. This chain's CDR3 is CASSLPFGDKPGEQYF. The CDR3 nucleotides read TGCGCCAGCAGCTTGCCTTTCGGGGACAAACCGGGGGAGCAGTACTTC.

This sequence joins TRBV7-9 and TRBJ2-7; D is perhaps TRBD1 (6 bases). CDR3 length: 16 amino acids. V was shortened by 1 base and J by 3 bases, with 16 bases between the two germline ends. Germline lookup yields CDR1 SEHNR and CDR2 FQNEAQ (reference sequence). The CDR3 DNA reads TGTGCCAGCAGCTTAGGCGTGGAGAACAGGGACTACGAGCAGTACTTC. The encoded protein is CASSLGVENRDYEQYF. The full variable domain, rest sourced from reference TRBV7-9 and TRBJ2-7, is DTGVSQNPRHKITKRGQNVTFRCDPISEHNRLYWYRQTLGQGPEFLTYFQNEAQLEKSRLLSDRFSAERPKGSFSTLEIQRTEQGDSAMYLCASSLGVENRDYEQYFGPGTRLTVT.

The J gene is TRBJ2-6, the V gene TRBV25-1, with 10 bases aligning to TRBD1. CDR1 is MGHDK, CDR2 SYGVNS, per germline. The CDR3 is made up of 18 amino acids. V was clipped by 8 bases and J by 0 bases; unmatched bases: 10. The CDR3 is CASGPGTGVGSGANVLTF. The CDR3 region has the DNA TGTGCCAGCGGGCCCGGGACAGGGGTAGGCTCTGGGGCCAACGTCCTGACTTTC. Full variable domain (missing parts from reference TRBV25-1 and TRBJ2-6): EADIYQTPRYLVIGTGKKITLECSQTMGHDKMYWYQQDPGMELHLIHYSYGVNSTEKGDLSSESTVSRIRTEHFPLTLESARPSHTSQYLCASGPGTGVGSGANVLTFGAGSRLTVL.

This rearrangement joins TRBV5-1 to TRBJ2-3, with TRBD2 matching over 11 bases. From germline, CDR1 is SGHRS and CDR2 YFSETQ. The CDR3 has 15 residues. After removal of 3 bases from V and 8 bases from J, the junction contained 8 bases not matched to a gene. CDR3 DNA: TGCGCCAGCAGCTGGGGGACTAGCGGACAGGGTACGCAGTATTTT. Protein: CASSWGTSGQGTQYF. Complete variable domain (other parts from reference TRBV5-1 and TRBJ2-3): KAGVTQTPRYLIKTRGQQVTLSCSPISGHRSVSWYQQTPGQGLQFLFEYFSETQRNKGNFPGRFSGRQFSNSRSEMNVSTLELGDSALYLCASSWGTSGQGTQYFGPGTRLTVL.

This chain joins TRBV6-5 and TRBJ1-4, with 9 bases lining up with TRBD1. This CDR3 is 16 amino acids long. Germline V gene data show CDR1 as MNHEY and CDR2 as SVGAGI. With 4 bases clipped from V and 6 bases from J, the junction kept 9 bases outside the gene matches. The CDR3 sequence: CASSFRGQGWYEKLFF. In DNA form, the CDR3 reads TGTGCCAGCAGTTTCCGCGGACAGGGGTGGTATGAAAAACTGTTTTTT.

The chain links TRBV27 to TRBJ2-1; 13 positions match TRBD2. This CDR3 is built from 17 residues. The ends lost 6 bases at V and 5 bases at J; junction bases unmatched: 10. CDR1 MNHEY and CDR2 SMNVEV come from the germline V gene (reference sequence). CDR3 loop: CASSTNPGTSGDNEQFF. The DNA for the CDR3 is TGTGCCAGCAGCACAAACCCCGGGACTAGCGGGGACAATGAGCAGTTCTTC.

The V call is TRBV18, the J call TRBJ1-5; D might be TRBD1 (6 bases). This CDR3 comprises 15 residues. Looked up from germline, CDR1 is KGHSH and CDR2 is LQKENI. V was cut by 2 bases and J by 5 bases, with 13 bases left in between. CDR3: CASSPSNRAHQPQHF. The CDR3 DNA reads TGTGCCAGCTCACCAAGTAACAGGGCCCATCAGCCCCAGCATTTT.

V gene TRBV11-2 combines with J gene TRBJ2-2; TRBD2 matches 12 bases. V shed 5 bases, J shed 2 bases, and the junction held 6 bases outside the gene matches. The germline V gene has CDR1 SGHAT and CDR2 FQNNGV. The CDR3 totals 17 residues. DNA of the CDR3: TGTGCCAGCAGCCCCGCGACTAGCGGGAGCAACACCGGGGAGCTGTTTTTT. This codes for CASSPATSGSNTGELFF.

This chain uses TRBV13 with TRBJ2-7; maybe TRBD2 (6 bases). The length of the CDR3 is 17 residues. V was shortened by 3 bases and J by 0 bases, with 18 bases between the two germline ends. CDR1 PRHDT and CDR2 FYEKMQ come from the germline V gene (reference sequence). The DNA for the CDR3 is TGTGCCAGCAGCTTTTTCGGGAGAAACCCTAGCTCCTACGAGCAGTACTTC. Residues: CASSFFGRNPSSYEQYF.

The rearrangement joins TRBV4-3 to TRBJ2-7, with 8 bases matching TRBD1. The V and J ends lost 0 bases and 3 bases, in that order; junction bases with no gene match: 10. The CDR3 consists of 17 residues. CDR1 is LGHNA and CDR2 is YSLEER in the germline V gene. CDR3 nucleotide sequence: TGCGCCAGCAGCCAAGATCGATCCGGACAGGGAGTCTACGAGCAGTACTTC. It translates to CASSQDRSGQGVYEQYF.